The present TCR beta chain was sequenced within a study of PD-1 blockade in classical Hodgkin lymphoma (dated by TCRdb to about 2020). Background for the entire study: Nivolumab dosing was 3 mg/kg intravenously every 2 weeks, continuing until either disease progression or unacceptable toxicity. The study used TCR beta sequencing and CyTOF to define a peripheral blood immune signature of response to PD-1 blockade in classical Hodgkin lymphoma. Paper-wide results and their limitations: Trial patients with a complete response had baseline diversity similar to that of newly diagnosed patients, while partial responders and progressors had significantly lower diversity. Baseline TCR diversity was reported to be lower in newly diagnosed patients than in healthy donors and to be lower still in relapsed/refractory patients. A significant rise by C4D1 was seen in CD4+ but not CD8+ TCR diversity (p=0.0027 vs p=0.16), with the rise being most apparent in complete responders (p=0.02). Patients starting nivolumab less than 1 year after ASCT had lower diversity and were excluded from later analyses to avoid confounding by immune reconstitution. The study was limited to a single clinical trial cohort, and causes of repertoire differences, possibly disease activity or prior therapy, remained undefined.

Within its sample, this clone is medium-sized (0.01 to 0.1%). No antigen is known for it. No much larger clone exists at a distance of one base, and base qualities are not known. Genomic DNA was isolated using the Qiagen DNeasy kit from unsorted PBMCs as well as from negatively selected CD4+ and CD8+ fractions. Using primers that anneal to V and J segments, immunoSEQ multiplex PCR amplified the TCR beta CDR3 regions. A synthetic immune receptor repertoire was used to minimize amplification bias, and any remaining bias was removed computationally after sequencing. The paper's processing steps were these. Repertoire diversity was quantified as the Shannon entropy index using custom Python scripts. Unsorted, CD4+ and CD8+ repertoires were analyzed separately, except in combined analyses where CD4+ and CD8+ sequences were merged in silico. A clone was considered expanded if an increase in frequency of at least 2-fold after treatment relative to C1D1 was found, and a pseudocount of 0.5 was applied to clones undetected at baseline. Clones with 0 or 1 copy at C1D1 were defined as singleton clones, while clones with 2 or more copies were defined as non-singleton clones. Clones expanded in unsorted samples were labelled as CD4+, CD8+ or unknown by matching protein sequences in sorted samples from the same patient. Wilcoxon tests on paired samples were used to test changes in diversity from C1D1 to C4D1. TCRdb took over this immuneACCESS table, retaining in-frame rearrangements with V and J assigned. Such tables are incomplete; in checked studies, under half of the missing clones stem from an unresolved V gene, and the remainder is unexplained. The V and J calls and clone size are taken from that table; D and trimming were inferred from the DNA. The sample table shows over 60,000 clones, and roughly 92% are seen once. The ten top clones hold around 8% of the sample.

Per the publication, the time point label means: cycle 4 day 1 (C4D1), after 5 to 7 weeks of nivolumab. Every trial patient had relapsed following autologous stem cell transplantation, and prior brentuximab vedotin exposure was what differed among cohorts A, B and C. The trial cohort included 45 to 65 patients with relapsed/refractory classical Hodgkin lymphoma, and each patient had a best overall response of complete response, partial response or progressive disease. Trial patients were treated with single-agent nivolumab in the multi-cohort phase II CheckMate 205 trial. An independent review committee assessed best overall response by applying the 2007 International Working Group response criteria. Trial PBMCs were collected immediately before nivolumab initiation (C1D1) and during therapy at cycle 2 day 1 and cycle 4 day 1. Peripheral blood was collected in 8 mL Vacutainer Cell Preparation Tubes, from which PBMCs were isolated by centrifugation and then cryopreserved.

The specimen comprised peripheral blood mononuclear cells (PBMCs), sampled before the fourth cycle of nivolumab. This TCR was sampled from a human donor with classical Hodgkin lymphoma.

The CDR3 protein: CASSYASDTGELFF. In nucleotide form, the sequence is TGTGCCAGCAGTTACGCTAGCGACACCGGGGAGCTGTTTTTT. The chain couples TRBV6-5 to TRBJ2-2; the D segment could be TRBD2, given 6 matching bases. The CDR3 measures 14 amino acids from cysteine to phenylalanine. The only DNA kept is the CDR3, 42 bases in frame from the first base. The junction carries 7 bases between V and J, which are trimmed by 2 bases and 3 bases respectively. CDR1 MNHEY and CDR2 SVGAGI were looked up in the germline V gene.